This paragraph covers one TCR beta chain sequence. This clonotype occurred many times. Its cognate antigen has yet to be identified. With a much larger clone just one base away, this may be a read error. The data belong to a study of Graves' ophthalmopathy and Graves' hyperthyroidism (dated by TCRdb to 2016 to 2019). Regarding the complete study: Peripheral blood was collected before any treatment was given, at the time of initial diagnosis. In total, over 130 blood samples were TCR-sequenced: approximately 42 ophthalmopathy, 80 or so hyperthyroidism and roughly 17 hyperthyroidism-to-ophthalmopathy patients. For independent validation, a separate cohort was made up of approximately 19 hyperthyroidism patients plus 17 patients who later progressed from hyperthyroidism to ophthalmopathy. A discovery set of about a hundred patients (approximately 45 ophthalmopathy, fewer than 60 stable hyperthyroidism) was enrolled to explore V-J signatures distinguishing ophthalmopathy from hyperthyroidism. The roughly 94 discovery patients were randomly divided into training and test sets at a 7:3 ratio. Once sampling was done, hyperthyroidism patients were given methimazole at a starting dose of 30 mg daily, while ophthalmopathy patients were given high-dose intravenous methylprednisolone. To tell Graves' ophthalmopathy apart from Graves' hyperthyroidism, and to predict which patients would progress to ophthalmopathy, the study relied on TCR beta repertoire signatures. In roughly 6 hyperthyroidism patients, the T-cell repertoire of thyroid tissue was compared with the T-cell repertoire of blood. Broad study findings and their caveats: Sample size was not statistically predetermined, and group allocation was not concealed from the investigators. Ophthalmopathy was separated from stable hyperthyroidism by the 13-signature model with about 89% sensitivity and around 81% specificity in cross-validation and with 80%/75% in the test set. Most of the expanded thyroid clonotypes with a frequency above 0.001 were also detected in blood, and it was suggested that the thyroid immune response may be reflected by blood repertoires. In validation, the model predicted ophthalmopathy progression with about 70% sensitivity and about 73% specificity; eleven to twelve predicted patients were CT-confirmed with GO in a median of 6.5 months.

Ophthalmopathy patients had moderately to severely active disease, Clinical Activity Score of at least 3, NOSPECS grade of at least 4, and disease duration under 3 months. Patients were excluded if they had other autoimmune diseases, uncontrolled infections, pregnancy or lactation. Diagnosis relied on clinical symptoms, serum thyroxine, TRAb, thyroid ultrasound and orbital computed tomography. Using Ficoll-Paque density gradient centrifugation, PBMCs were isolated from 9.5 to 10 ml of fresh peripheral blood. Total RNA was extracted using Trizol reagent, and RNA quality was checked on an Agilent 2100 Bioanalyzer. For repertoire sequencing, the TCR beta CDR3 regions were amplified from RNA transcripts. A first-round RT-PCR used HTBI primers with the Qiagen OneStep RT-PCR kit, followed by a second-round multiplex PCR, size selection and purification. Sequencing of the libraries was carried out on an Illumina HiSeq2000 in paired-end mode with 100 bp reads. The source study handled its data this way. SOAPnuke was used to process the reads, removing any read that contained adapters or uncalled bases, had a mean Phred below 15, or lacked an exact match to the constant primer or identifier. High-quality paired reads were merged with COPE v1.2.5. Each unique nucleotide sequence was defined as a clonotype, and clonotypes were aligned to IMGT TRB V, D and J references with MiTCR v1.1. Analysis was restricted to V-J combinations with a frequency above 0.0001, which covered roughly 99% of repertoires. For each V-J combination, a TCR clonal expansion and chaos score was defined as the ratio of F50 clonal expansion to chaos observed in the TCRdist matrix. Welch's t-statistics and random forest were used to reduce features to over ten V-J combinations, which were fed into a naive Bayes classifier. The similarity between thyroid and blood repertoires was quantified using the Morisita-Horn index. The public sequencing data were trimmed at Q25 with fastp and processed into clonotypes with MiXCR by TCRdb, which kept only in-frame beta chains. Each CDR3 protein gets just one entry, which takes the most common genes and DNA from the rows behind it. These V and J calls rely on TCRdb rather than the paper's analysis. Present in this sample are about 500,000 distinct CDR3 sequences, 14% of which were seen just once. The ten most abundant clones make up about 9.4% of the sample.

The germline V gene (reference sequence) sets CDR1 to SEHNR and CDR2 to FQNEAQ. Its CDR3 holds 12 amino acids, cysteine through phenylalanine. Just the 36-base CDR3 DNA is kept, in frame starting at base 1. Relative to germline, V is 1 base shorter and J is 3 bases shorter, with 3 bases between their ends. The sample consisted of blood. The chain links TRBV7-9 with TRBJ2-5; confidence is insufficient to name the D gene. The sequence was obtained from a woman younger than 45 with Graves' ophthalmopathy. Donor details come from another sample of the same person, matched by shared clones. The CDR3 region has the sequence CASSLDEETQYF. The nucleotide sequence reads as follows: TGTGCCAGCAGCTTAGACGAAGAGACCCAGTACTTC.